One T cell receptor (beta chain) is described in this entry. These data come from a study of blood T cell repertoires in COVID-19. Study in general: PBMCs, B-cell-depleted T cells, or T cells were the source of the cDNA or gDNA that made up the material.

Per germline, CDR1 MNHNY and CDR2 SVGAGI (reference sequence). There are 13 residues in the CDR3. J gave up 12 bases and V 0 bases, and 5 bases lay outside the gene matches. Here immunoSEQ multiplex PCR was the method, and the copy in TCRdb shows in-frame clones only, minus some. The data hold a few hundred thousand clones, with about three quarters observed a single time. This clonotype was obtained from a woman between 65 and 79 years old with acute or convalescent COVID-19. Material for sequencing was peripheral blood. J is TRBJ1-2 and V is TRBV6-6; 9 bases match TRBD1. CDR3 loop: CASSYSRTGDHTF. The DNA for the CDR3 is TGTGCCAGCAGTTACTCGAGGACAGGGGATCACACCTTC.